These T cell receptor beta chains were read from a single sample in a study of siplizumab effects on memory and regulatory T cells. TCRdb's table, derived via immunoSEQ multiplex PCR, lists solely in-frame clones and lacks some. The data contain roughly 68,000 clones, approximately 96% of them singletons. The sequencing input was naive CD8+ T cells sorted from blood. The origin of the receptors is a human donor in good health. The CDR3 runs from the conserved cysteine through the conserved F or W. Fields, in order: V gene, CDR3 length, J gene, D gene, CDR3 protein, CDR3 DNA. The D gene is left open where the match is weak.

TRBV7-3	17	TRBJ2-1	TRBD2	CASSPLPSSGAYNEQFF	TGTGCCAGCAGCCCGCTACCCTCTAGCGGGGCCTACAATGAGCAGTTCTTC
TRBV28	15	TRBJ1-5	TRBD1	CASSLDRGVDQPQHF	TGTGCCAGCAGCCTGGACAGGGGGGTCGATCAGCCCCAGCATTTT
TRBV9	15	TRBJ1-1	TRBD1	CASSVAGQGGTEAFF	TGTGCCAGCAGCGTAGCGGGACAGGGGGGCACTGAAGCTTTCTTT
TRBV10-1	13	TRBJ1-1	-	CASSDGGMTEAFF	TGCGCCAGCAGTGACGGGGGGATGACTGAAGCTTTCTTT
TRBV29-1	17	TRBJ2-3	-	CSAQGEGLALGTDTQYF	TGCAGCGCTCAGGGGGAAGGACTAGCCCTCGGCACAGATACGCAGTATTTT
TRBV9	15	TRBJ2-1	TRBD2	CASSLGLAGGNEQFF	TGTGCCAGCAGCCTCGGACTAGCGGGGGGTAATGAGCAGTTCTTC
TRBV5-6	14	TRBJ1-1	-	CASSDQGYVTEAFF	TGTGCCAGCAGCGATCAGGGTTATGTAACTGAAGCTTTCTTT
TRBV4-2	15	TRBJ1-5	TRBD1	CASSQDRGSNQPQHF	TGTGCCAGCAGCCAGGACAGGGGTTCCAATCAGCCCCAGCATTTT
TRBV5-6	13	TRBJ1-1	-	CASSWDGDTEAFF	TGTGCCAGCAGCTGGGACGGGGACACTGAAGCTTTCTTT
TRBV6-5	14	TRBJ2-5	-	CASSYQGPGETQYF	TGTGCCAGCAGTTACCAAGGACCTGGGGAGACCCAGTACTTC
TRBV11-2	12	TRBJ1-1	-	CASSQGLLAAFF	TGTGCCAGCAGCCAGGGACTCCTGGCAGCTTTCTTT
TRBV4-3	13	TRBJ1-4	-	CASSQDRGEKLFF	TGCGCCAGCAGCCAAGACAGGGGCGAAAAACTGTTTTTT
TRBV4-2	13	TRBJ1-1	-	CASSQVETVEAFF	TGTGCCAGCAGCCAAGTCGAAACAGTAGAAGCTTTCTTT
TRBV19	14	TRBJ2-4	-	CASSLPGVKDIQYF	TGTGCCAGTAGTCTCCCAGGGGTCAAGGACATTCAGTACTTC
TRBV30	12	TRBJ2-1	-	CAWSGGVDEQFF	TGTGCCTGGAGTGGGGGGGTCGATGAGCAGTTCTTC
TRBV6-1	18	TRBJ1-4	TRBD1	CASSEGWDRYRANEKLFF	TGTGCCAGCAGTGAAGGCTGGGACAGGTATAGGGCTAATGAAAAACTGTTTTTT
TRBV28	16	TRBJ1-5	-	CASIPGGISSNQPQHF	TGTGCCAGCATCCCGGGGGGGATCAGTAGCAATCAGCCCCAGCATTTT